This TCR beta chain was observed in a study of blood T cell repertoires in COVID-19. Method: immunoSEQ multiplex PCR; TCRdb's copy keeps in-frame clones and lacks some. The sample yields 300,000 to 350,000 clones, 86% seen once. Trimming removed 1 base at V and 0 bases at J, with 17 bases between. The CDR3 is 18 residues long. CDR1 and CDR2 (germline): SGHTA, FQGNSA. The sequenced sample was PBMCs or T cells enriched from blood (not recorded which). The chain has TRBV7-2 and TRBJ2-3; perhaps TRBD2 as D (5 bases). The receptor was isolated from a woman in her thirties or forties with acute COVID-19. CDR3 residues: CASSLGPRRGSSTDTQYF. The CDR3 DNA follows: TGTGCCAGCAGCTTAGGCCCTAGACGGGGATCTAGCACAGATACGCAGTATTTT.